A selection of T cell receptor beta chains follows, all from one sample in a study of blood T cell repertoires in COVID-19. Sequencing used immunoSEQ multiplex PCR; TCRdb keeps in-frame clones, though not all of them. Here the sample spans some 260,000 clones, 90% to 95% being singletons. Sequencing was done on a sample of PBMCs or T cells enriched from blood (not recorded which). These receptors came from a woman aged 18-35 years who had recovered from COVID-19. The CDR3 runs from the conserved cysteine through the conserved F or W. The D gene is left open where the match is weak. Part of the rows lack a size; the others show once, few, many or a class for expanded clones.

clone_size	v_call	d_call	j_call	cdr3_nt	cdr3_aa
.	TRBV5-1	TRBD2	TRBJ2-7	TGCGCCAGCAGCCAAGGGACTACCTACGAGCAGTACTTC	CASSQGTTYEQYF
.	TRBV6-1	.	TRBJ2-5	TGTGCCAGCAGTGAACAGCGAGGGGAGACCCAGTACTTC	CASSEQRGETQYF
.	TRBV2	.	TRBJ2-1	TGTGCCAGCAGGGAGGAGCCGGATGAGCAGTTCTTC	CASREEPDEQFF
.	TRBV28	TRBD1	TRBJ2-5	TGTGCCAGCAGTGCGGGACAGGGAGAGACCCAGTACTTC	CASSAGQGETQYF
.	TRBV25-1	TRBD2	TRBJ2-3	TGTGCCAGCAGACCGGGACTAGCGGGTCGCACAGATACGCAGTATTTT	CASRPGLAGRTDTQYF
.	TRBV5-4	TRBD2	TRBJ2-2	TGTGCCAGCAGCTCCTCGGGCGGGGGGGCCATAACCGGGGAGCTGTTTTTT	CASSSSGGGAITGELFF
.	TRBV10-3	TRBD1	TRBJ2-1	TGTGCCACAACCACCGGGACAGGGGGCATGAATGAGCAGTTCTTC	CATTTGTGGMNEQFF
.	TRBV25-1	.	TRBJ1-5	TGTGCCAGCAGTGACAGGGGCAATCAGCCCCAGCATTTT	CASSDRGNQPQHF
few	TRBV11-3	.	TRBJ1-3	TGTGCCAGCAGCCTATCACGGGGTGCTGGAAACACCATATATTTT	CASSLSRGAGNTIYF
.	TRBV28	TRBD2	TRBJ2-7	TGTGCCAGCAGTTTAGATCTCGGGCGGGGGGCCTACGAGCAGTACTTC	CASSLDLGRGAYEQYF
.	TRBV7-9	.	TRBJ1-2	TGTGCCAGCAGCTTTCCAGGCGCCTACTATGGCTACACCTTC	CASSFPGAYYGYTF
.	TRBV2	.	TRBJ2-3	TGTGCCAGCAGTGTCCTAGGAACGCAGTATTTT	CASSVLGTQYF
.	TRBV15	TRBD1	TRBJ2-1	TGTGCCACCAGCAGACGGACAGGGGTCCGGCACAATGAGCAGTTCTTC	CATSRRTGVRHNEQFF
.	TRBV10-3	TRBD1	TRBJ1-3	TGTGCCATCAGTGAGTCCGGACAGGGAAATGGGAACACCATATATTTT	CAISESGQGNGNTIYF
.	TRBV4-2	TRBD2	TRBJ2-2	TGTGCCAGCAGCCCTAGCGGGAGTGGTACCGGGGAGCTGTTTTTT	CASSPSGSGTGELFF
few	TRBV7-3	TRBD1	TRBJ2-2	TGTGCCAGCAGCTTACGGCATCCGGGACAGGGGCCCGGGGAGCTGTTTTTT	CASSLRHPGQGPGELFF
.	TRBV6-5	.	TRBJ1-2	TGTGCCAGCAGTCCAGCAGGGAACTATGGCTACACCTTC	CASSPAGNYGYTF
.	TRBV5-8	TRBD2	TRBJ2-1	TGTGCCAGCAGCTTTCCAGCGGGGTCCTACAATGAGCAGTTCTTC	CASSFPAGSYNEQFF
.	TRBV4-3	TRBD1	TRBJ1-2	TGCGCCAGCAGCCCCTCCGGGACAGGGGATGGCTACACCTTC	CASSPSGTGDGYTF
.	TRBV5-5	.	TRBJ1-2	TGTGCCAGCAGCCCGTTCCATTCGGGGGGGAGCTCGAACTATGGCTACACCTTC	CASSPFHSGGSSNYGYTF
.	TRBV5-1	.	TRBJ2-7	TGCGCCAGCAGCATACAGGGTACCGGCTACGAGCAGTACTTC	CASSIQGTGYEQYF
.	TRBV7-6	TRBD1	TRBJ1-2	TGTGCCAGCAGCATCACAGGGGGGCCATTTGATTCGATCACCTTC	CASSITGGPFDSITF
.	TRBV18	.	TRBJ1-6	TGTGCCAGCTCACCGACTGGTCGGTCACCCCTCCACTTT	CASSPTGRSPLHF
.	TRBV19	TRBD2	TRBJ2-1	TGTGCCAGTAGTATAACTAGCGAGCGACGAGGGGAGGAGCAGTTCTTC	CASSITSERRGEEQFF
.	TRBV11-3	.	TRBJ2-6	TGTGCCAGCAGCTCCGGGACTCGCTCTGGGGCCAACGTCCTGACTTTC	CASSSGTRSGANVLTF
.	TRBV7-6	.	TRBJ1-5	TGTGCCAGCAGCTCGACAGATAGCAATCAGCCCCAGCATTTT	CASSSTDSNQPQHF
once	TRBV6-6	.	TRBJ1-1	TGTGCCAGCAGGTTGAGGAACACTGAAGCTTTCTTT	CASRLRNTEAFF
.	TRBV24-1	TRBD1	TRBJ1-2	TGTGCCACCAGCAGGGACAGGGCAAGTGGCTACACCTTC	CATSRDRASGYTF
once	TRBV4-2	TRBD2	TRBJ2-5	TGTGCCAGCAGCCTTCACTCCCCGGGACTAGCGGGAAGGGGAGAGACCCAGTACTTC	CASSLHSPGLAGRGETQYF
.	TRBV6-6	.	TRBJ1-1	TGTGCCAGCAGTCACCTGATAAGGACAGAGCTTCTGGGTACTGAAGCTTTCTTT	CASSHLIRTELLGTEAFF
.	TRBV28	.	TRBJ1-1	TGTGCCAGCCGAGAGGCCCTGAACACTGAAGCTTTCTTT	CASREALNTEAFF
.	TRBV4-1	.	TRBJ2-5	TGCGCCAGCAGCCAAGTCATGACAGTTGAGACCCAGTACTTC	CASSQVMTVETQYF
.	TRBV5-1	TRBD1	TRBJ2-7	TGCGCCAGCAGCGGAACCGGGACAGGGCTGTACGAGCAGTACTTC	CASSGTGTGLYEQYF
few	TRBV5-1	TRBD2	TRBJ2-7	TGCGCCAGCAGGGGTAGCGGGGGGACCTCTCCCTACGAGCAGTACTTC	CASRGSGGTSPYEQYF
.	TRBV28	.	TRBJ2-7	TGTGCCAGCAGTTCCACGGGAAACCACGAGCAGTACTTC	CASSSTGNHEQYF
.	TRBV18	.	TRBJ1-3	TGTGCCAGCTCACCTGGAGACGGTCGGTCTGGAAACACCATATATTTT	CASSPGDGRSGNTIYF
.	TRBV5-6	TRBD2	TRBJ2-3	TGTGCCAGCAGCTTGAGCCTAGCGGGGCACGGAGATACGCAGTATTTT	CASSLSLAGHGDTQYF
.	TRBV7-8	.	TRBJ1-4	TGTGCCAGCAGCTTACGGACAGACCCAACTAATGAAAAACTGTTTTTT	CASSLRTDPTNEKLFF
.	TRBV10-1	.	TRBJ1-5	TGCGCCAGCAGTGTGCGAGAAAAACCCAATCCCCAGCATTTT	CASSVREKPNPQHF
.	TRBV19	TRBD1	TRBJ1-2	TGTGCCAGTAGTATGGGACAGAGAGCTAACTATGGCTACACCTTC	CASSMGQRANYGYTF
.	TRBV15	.	TRBJ1-1	TGTGCCACCAGCAGAGATTTTGGAGGGTATACTGAAGCTTTCTTT	CATSRDFGGYTEAFF
.	TRBV2	.	TRBJ2-4	TGTGCCAGCAGCTTGGAGGGGGCCCAAAACATTCAGTACTTC	CASSLEGAQNIQYF
.	TRBV11-3	.	TRBJ2-3	TGTGCCAGCAGCTTAGACGGTTTGGAGGGGTCTGATGGCACAGATACGCAGTATTTT	CASSLDGLEGSDGTDTQYF
.	TRBV3-1/TRBV3-2	.	TRBJ1-2	TGTGCCAGCAGCCAAGGCCCCGGGGTAAACTATGGCTACACCTTC	CASSQGPGVNYGYTF
.	TRBV28	TRBD2	TRBJ2-7	TGTGCCAGCAGATCTAGCGGGGCGCACTCCTACGAGCAGTACTTC	CASRSSGAHSYEQYF
once	TRBV4-2	TRBD1	TRBJ2-7	TGTGCCAGCAGCCAAGTGGGACAGAGCTCCTACGAGCAGTACTTC	CASSQVGQSSYEQYF
.	TRBV9	TRBD2	TRBJ2-1	TGTGCCAGCAGCGTATTGGCGGGGGAACTCTCGGAGCAGTTCTTC	CASSVLAGELSEQFF
.	TRBV5-1	TRBD1	TRBJ2-7	TGCGCCAGCAGCTTGGGGACAGGGGTCAACGAGCAGTACTTC	CASSLGTGVNEQYF
once	TRBV15	.	TRBJ1-3	TGTGCCACCAGCACGAGTCGGGAGGGATTTGGAAACACCATATATTTT	CATSTSREGFGNTIYF
.	TRBV7-3	.	TRBJ2-3	TGTGCCAGCAGCTCGGACAGACACTCAGATACGCAGTATTTT	CASSSDRHSDTQYF
.	TRBV19	TRBD1	TRBJ1-2	TGTGCCAGTAGGCGATCGACAGGGGGCTTAAACTATGGCTACACCTTC	CASRRSTGGLNYGYTF
once	TRBV5-1	.	TRBJ2-5	TGCGCCAGCAGCTTGGCCGAATCGCCGGTGGTGAATAAAGAGACCCAGTACTTC	CASSLAESPVVNKETQYF